This section outlines one TCR beta chain sequence together with its context. This clone was counted only a few times. No cognate antigen has been identified for it. No base quality values were provided; no much bigger clone lies one nucleotide off. The data were taken from a study of blood T cell repertoires in COVID-19 (dated by TCRdb to the early 2020s). Regarding the study in general: Collaborator samples came from the United States, Italy and Spain and covered acute and convalescent phases of COVID-19. The sample metadata nearly always contained a de-identified subject ID, COVID-19 status, age in years and sex. Where HLA class I and class II types were available, the types were taken from metadata supplied by the sample provider, not from assay-based typing. Deeply sampled blood TCRbeta repertoires from subjects exposed to, actively infected with, or recovered from COVID-19 were included in the dataset. A freely available public database, intended as a resource for researchers studying the immune response to SARS-CoV-2, is where the repertoires were released. The prospective study material was composed of cDNA or gDNA derived from T cells, B-cell-depleted T cells, or PBMCs. Samples came from the ongoing ImmuneRACE study (first 160 participants) plus 1,254 subjects from 6 global collaborators.

TCRbeta CDR3 regions were amplified from genomic DNA by means of the immunoSEQ Assay, a bias-controlled multiplex PCR. Per the original workflow: Within the assay, amplification of reference gene primers was used to estimate how many nucleated cells each sample contained. To quantify the absolute abundance of each unique TCRbeta CDR3 rearrangement, sequence reads were collapsed and filtered. Productive Simpson clonality was computed per sample as the square root of Simpson's diversity index over productive rearrangements. TCRdb took over this immuneACCESS table, retaining in-frame rearrangements with V and J assigned. Such tables are incomplete; in checked studies, under half of the missing clones stem from an unresolved V gene, and the remainder is unexplained. V, J and clone size were drawn from that table, and D and trimming were deduced from the DNA. The sample table holds 300,000 to 400,000 clones, of which roughly 87% were seen once. The ten top clones hold approximately 0.93% of the sample.

Participants in the prospective study were enrolled through a virtual design, were aged roughly 18 to 100 years, and lived in 24 United States geographic areas. To assign participants to cohorts, the prospective study relied on clinical history that participants themselves reported in a screening survey and a study questionnaire. Recovered participants in ImmuneRACE Cohort 3 were defined as having two consecutive negative NP/OP PCR tests, clearance from a healthcare professional, or resolution of symptoms. Mobile phlebotomists in the prospective study collected whole blood, serum and a nasopharyngeal or oropharyngeal swab from every participant. Prospective study participants could optionally give additional blood draws and questionnaires over an approximately 2-month period. Prospective study blood samples were shipped either frozen or at room temperature before DNA extraction. The germline V gene provides CDR1 KGHDR and CDR2 SFDVKD. The CDR3 starts with the cysteine, ends with the phenylalanine, and has 16 residues. Only CDR3 DNA remains: 48 bases, in frame from the first base. Germline trimming amounts to 4 bases on V and 3 bases on J, with 7 as the count of junction bases outside the gene matches.

Study-wide findings and limitations: How much clinical and demographic metadata was included differed by source and by participant, and the metadata was provided uncurated.

The clonotype was recovered from a young woman who had recovered from COVID-19. The sequencing sample was made of PBMCs or T cells enriched from blood (not recorded which). The rearranged segments are TRBV24-1 and TRBJ2-1, with 8 bases aligning to TRBD1. Here is the DNA: TGTGCCACCAGTGACCCGACAGGGGTGAGCTACAATGAGCAGTTCTTC. It specifies CATSDPTGVSYNEQFF.